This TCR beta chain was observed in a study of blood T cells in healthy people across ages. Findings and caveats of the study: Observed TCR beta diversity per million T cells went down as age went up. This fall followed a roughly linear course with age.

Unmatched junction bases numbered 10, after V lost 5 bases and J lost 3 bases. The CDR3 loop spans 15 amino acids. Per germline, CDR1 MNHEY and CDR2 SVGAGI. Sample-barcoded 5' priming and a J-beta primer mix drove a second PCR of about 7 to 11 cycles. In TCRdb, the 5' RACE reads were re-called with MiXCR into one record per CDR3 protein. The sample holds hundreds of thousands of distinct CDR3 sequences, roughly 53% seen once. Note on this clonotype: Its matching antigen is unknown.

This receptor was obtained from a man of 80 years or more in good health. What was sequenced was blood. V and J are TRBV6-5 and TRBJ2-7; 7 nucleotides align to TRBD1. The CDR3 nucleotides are TGTGCCAGCAGTGCCACCGGGACAGTGGTCTACGAGCAGTACTTC. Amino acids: CASSATGTVVYEQYF.